The clone carrying this T cell receptor (beta chain) came up a few times. Noted time point: pre-sensitization, week 0. As to treatment: therapeutic diphenylcyclopropenone sensitization with weekly scalp DPC. This sample was taken from a study of human T cells and chemical hapten exposure. Germline CDR1 MNHEY, CDR2 SVGEGT. This CDR3 has 16 residues. Trimming removed 7 bases at V and 0 bases at J, with 13 bases between. TCRdb re-derived calls from the RACE reads in MiXCR, one entry per CDR3 protein. The table has tens of thousands of distinct CDR3 sequences, around 9.9% seen once. The source material was whole blood, sampled in connection with sensitization to the hapten diphenylcyclopropenone (DPC). J is TRBJ2-6 and V is TRBV6-2 or TRBV6-3, with unresolved D. The TCR originated in a woman between 45 and 65 years old with alopecia areata. Some clones in this sample may be carry-over from other donors' samples. The CDR3 loop reads CASTLTPSSGANVLTF. The CDR3 nucleotides read TGTGCCAGCACCCTGACACCCAGCTCTGGGGCCAACGTCCTGACTTTC.